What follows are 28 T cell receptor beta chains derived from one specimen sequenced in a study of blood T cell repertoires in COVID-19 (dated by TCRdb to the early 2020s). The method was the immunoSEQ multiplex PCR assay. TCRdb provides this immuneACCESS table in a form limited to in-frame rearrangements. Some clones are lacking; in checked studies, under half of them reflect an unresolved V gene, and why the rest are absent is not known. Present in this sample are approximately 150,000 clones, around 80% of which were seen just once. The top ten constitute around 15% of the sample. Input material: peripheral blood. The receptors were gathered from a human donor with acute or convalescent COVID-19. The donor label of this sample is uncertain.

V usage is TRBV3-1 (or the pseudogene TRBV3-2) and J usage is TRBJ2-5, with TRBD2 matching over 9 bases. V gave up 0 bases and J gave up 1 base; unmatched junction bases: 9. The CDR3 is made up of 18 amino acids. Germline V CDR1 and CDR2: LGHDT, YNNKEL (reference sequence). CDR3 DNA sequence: TGTGCCAGCAGCCAAGAAATTGGGCGGGGGGGCCCCCAAGAGACCCAGTACTTC. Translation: CASSQEIGRGGPQETQYF.

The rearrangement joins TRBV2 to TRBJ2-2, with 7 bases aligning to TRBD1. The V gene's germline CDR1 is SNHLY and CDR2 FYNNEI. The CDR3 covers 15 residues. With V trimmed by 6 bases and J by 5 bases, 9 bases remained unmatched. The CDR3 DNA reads TGTGCCAGCAGGGCGGACAGGACCATTACCGGGGAGCTGTTTTTT. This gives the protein CASRADRTITGELFF.

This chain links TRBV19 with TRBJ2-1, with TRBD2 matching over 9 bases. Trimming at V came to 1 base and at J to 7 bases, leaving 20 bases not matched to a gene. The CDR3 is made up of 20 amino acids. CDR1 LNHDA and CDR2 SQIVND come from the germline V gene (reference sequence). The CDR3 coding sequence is TGTGCCAGTAGTATAGCAGCAGCGGCAAGTACGAGCGGGGGGAGGAATGAGCAGTTCTTC. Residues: CASSIAAAASTSGGRNEQFF.

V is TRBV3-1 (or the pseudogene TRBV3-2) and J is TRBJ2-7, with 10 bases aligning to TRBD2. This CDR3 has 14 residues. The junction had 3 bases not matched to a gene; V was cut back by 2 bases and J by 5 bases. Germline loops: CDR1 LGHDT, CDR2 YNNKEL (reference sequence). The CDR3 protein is CASSQRTSGDEQYF. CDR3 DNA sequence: TGTGCCAGCAGCCAAAGGACTAGCGGCGACGAGCAGTACTTC.

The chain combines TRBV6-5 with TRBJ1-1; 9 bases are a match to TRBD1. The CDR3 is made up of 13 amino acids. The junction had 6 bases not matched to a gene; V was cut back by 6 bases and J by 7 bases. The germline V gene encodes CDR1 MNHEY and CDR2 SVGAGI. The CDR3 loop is CASSPGQGIEAFF. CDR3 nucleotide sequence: TGTGCCAGCAGCCCCGGACAGGGGATTGAAGCTTTCTTT.

The CDR3 region has the DNA TGTGCCAGCAGCATTCACGGGGATGAAAAACTGTTTTTT. Its protein product is CASSIHGDEKLFF. The chain recombines TRBV12-3 or TRBV12-4 with TRBJ1-4; D is unresolved. This CDR3 comprises 13 residues. V dropped 6 bases and J dropped 6 bases, with 11 bases sitting between them.

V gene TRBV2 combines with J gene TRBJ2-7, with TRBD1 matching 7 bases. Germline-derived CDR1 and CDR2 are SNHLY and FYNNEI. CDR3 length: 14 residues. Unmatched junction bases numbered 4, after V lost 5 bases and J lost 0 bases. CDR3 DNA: TGTGCCAGCAGTTTGACAGGGAGCTCCTACGAGCAGTACTTC. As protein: CASSLTGSSYEQYF. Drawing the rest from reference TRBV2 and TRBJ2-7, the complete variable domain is EPEVTQTPSHQVTQMGQEVILRCVPISNHLYFYWYRQILGQKVEFLVSFYNNEISEKSEIFDDQFSVERPDGSNFTLKIRSTKLEDSAMYFCASSLTGSSYEQYFGPGTRLTVT.

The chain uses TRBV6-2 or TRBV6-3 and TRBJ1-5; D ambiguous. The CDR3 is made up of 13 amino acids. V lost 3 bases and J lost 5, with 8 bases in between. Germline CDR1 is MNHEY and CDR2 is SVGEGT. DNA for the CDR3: TGTGCCAGCAGTTATGACACTTATCAGCCCCAGCATTTT. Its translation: CASSYDTYQPQHF.

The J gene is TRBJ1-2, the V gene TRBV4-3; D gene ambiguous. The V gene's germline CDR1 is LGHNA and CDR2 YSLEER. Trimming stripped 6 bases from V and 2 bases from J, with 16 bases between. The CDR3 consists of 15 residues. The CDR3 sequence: CASRPSFAQNYGYTF. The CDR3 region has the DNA TGCGCCAGCAGGCCCAGTTTTGCACAGAACTATGGCTACACCTTC.

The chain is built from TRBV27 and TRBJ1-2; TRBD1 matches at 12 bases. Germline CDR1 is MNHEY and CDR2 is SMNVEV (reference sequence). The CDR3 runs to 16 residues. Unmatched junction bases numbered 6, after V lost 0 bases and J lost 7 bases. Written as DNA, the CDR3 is TGTGCCAGCAGTTTATCGTGGGGACAGGGGGCAGTTGGCTACACCTTC. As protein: CASSLSWGQGAVGYTF.

CDR3 in amino acids: CATGEREVETQYF. The CDR3 DNA reads as TGTGCCACCGGCGAGAGGGAGGTTGAGACCCAGTACTTC. The rearrangement uses TRBV15 and TRBJ2-5; perhaps TRBD2 as D (6 bases). With 8 bases removed from V and 5 bases from J, the gap between germline ends came to 15 bases. Germline CDR1 reads LNHNV; CDR2 reads YYDKDF (reference sequence). This CDR3 has 13 residues.

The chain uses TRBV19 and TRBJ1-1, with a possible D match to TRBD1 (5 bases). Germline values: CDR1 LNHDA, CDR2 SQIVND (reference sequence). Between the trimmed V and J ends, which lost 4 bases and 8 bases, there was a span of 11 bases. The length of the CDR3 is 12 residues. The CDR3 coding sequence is TGTGCCAGTAGTACGGTCCAGGGAGAAGCTTTCTTT. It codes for CASSTVQGEAFF.

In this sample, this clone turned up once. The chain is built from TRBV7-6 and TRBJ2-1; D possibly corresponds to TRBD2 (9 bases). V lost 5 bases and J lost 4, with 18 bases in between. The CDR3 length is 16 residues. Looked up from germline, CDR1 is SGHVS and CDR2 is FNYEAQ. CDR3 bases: TGTGCCAGCAGCCCCCAGGGGGCGGGGGGGTACAATGAGCAGTTCTTC. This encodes CASSPQGAGGYNEQFF.

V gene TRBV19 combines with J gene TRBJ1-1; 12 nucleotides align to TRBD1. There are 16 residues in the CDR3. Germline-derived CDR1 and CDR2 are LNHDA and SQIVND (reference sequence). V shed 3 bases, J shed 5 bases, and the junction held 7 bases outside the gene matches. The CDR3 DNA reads TGTGCCAGTAGTATGGGACAGGGGGCGCGACAGACTGAAGCTTTCTTT. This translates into CASSMGQGARQTEAFF.

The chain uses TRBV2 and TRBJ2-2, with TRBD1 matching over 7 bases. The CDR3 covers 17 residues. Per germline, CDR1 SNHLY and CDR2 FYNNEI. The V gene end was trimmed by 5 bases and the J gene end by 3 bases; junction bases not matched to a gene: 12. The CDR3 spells CASSRERPGQYTGELFF. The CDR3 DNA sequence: TGTGCCAGCAGTAGGGAACGACCGGGACAGTACACCGGGGAGCTGTTTTTT. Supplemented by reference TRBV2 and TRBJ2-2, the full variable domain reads EPEVTQTPSHQVTQMGQEVILRCVPISNHLYFYWYRQILGQKVEFLVSFYNNEISEKSEIFDDQFSVERPDGSNFTLKIRSTKLEDSAMYFCASSRERPGQYTGELFFGEGSRLTVL.

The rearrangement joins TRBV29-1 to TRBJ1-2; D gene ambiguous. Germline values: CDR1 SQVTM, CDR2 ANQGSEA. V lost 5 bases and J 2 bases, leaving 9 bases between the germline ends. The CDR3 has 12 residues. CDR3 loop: CSVFIQNYGYTF. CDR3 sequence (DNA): TGCAGCGTTTTTATTCAGAACTATGGCTACACCTTC.

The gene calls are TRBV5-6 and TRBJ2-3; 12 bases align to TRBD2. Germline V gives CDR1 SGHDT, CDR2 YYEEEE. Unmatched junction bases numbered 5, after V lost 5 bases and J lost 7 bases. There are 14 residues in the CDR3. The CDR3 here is CASRPTSGGNTQYF. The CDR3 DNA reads TGTGCCAGCAGACCGACTAGCGGGGGAAATACGCAGTATTTT.

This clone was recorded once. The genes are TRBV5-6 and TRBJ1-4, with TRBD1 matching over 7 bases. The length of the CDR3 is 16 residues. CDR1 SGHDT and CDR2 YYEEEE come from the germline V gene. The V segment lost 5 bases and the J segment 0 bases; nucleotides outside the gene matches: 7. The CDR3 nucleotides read TGTGCCAGCAGTGGGAGACAGGGAGCAACTAATGAAAAACTGTTTTTT. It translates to CASSGRQGATNEKLFF.

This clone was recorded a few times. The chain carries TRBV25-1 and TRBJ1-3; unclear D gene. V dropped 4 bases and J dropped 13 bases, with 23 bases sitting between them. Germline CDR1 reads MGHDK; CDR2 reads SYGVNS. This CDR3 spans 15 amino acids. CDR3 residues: CASSGGGGTHSKIYF. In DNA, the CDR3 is TGTGCCAGCAGTGGGGGAGGAGGAACCCACTCTAAAATATATTTT.

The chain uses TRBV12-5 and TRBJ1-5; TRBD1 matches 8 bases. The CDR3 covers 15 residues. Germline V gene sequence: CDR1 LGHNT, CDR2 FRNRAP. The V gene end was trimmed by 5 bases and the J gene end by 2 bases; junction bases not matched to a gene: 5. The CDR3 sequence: CASGPGGAGNQPQHF. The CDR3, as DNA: TGTGCTAGTGGTCCAGGGGGCGCAGGCAATCAGCCCCAGCATTTT.

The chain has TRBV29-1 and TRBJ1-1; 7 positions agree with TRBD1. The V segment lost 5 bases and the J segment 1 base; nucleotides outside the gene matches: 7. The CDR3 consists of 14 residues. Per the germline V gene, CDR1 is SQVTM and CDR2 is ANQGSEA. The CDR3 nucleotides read TGCAGCGTTCGGGACAGCCTGACGAACACTGAAGCTTTCTTT. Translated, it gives CSVRDSLTNTEAFF.

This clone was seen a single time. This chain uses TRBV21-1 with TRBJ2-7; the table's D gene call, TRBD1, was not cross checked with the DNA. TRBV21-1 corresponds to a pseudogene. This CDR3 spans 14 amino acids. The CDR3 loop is CASSDRDRDLEQYF. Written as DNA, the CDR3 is TGTGCCAGCAGCGACCGGGACAGGGATCTCGAGCAGTACTTC.

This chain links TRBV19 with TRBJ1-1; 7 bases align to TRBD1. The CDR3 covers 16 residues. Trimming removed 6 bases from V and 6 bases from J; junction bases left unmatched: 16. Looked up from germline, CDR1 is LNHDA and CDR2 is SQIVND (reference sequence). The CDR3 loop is CASRRLSGTDPPEAFF. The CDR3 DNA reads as TGTGCCAGTAGACGGTTATCGGGGACAGACCCCCCTGAAGCTTTCTTT.

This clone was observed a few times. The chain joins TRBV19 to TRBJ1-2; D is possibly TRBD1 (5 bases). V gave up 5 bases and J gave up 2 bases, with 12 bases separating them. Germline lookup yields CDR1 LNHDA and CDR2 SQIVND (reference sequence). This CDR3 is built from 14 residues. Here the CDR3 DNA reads TGTGCCAGTAGTTCCAGGGCTCCAAACTATGGCTACACCTTC. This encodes CASSSRAPNYGYTF.

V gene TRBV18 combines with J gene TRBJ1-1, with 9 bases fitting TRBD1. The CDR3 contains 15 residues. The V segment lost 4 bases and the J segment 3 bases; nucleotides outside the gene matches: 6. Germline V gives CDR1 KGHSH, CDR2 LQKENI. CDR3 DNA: TGTGCCAGCTCACGGGGACAGGGAGGGGACACTGAAGCTTTCTTT. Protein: CASSRGQGGDTEAFF. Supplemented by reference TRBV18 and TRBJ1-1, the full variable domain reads NAGVMQNPRHLVRRRGQEARLRCSPMKGHSHVYWYRQLPEEGLKFMVYLQKENIIDESGMPKERFSAEFPKEGPSILRIQQVVRGDSAAYFCASSRGQGGDTEAFFGQGTRLTVV.

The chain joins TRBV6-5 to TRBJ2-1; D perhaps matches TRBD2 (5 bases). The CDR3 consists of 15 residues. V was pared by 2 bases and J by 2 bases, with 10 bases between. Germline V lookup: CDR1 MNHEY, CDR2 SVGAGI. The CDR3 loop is CASSYQVGAYNEQFF. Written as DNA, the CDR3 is TGTGCCAGCAGTTACCAAGTGGGAGCCTACAATGAGCAGTTCTTC.

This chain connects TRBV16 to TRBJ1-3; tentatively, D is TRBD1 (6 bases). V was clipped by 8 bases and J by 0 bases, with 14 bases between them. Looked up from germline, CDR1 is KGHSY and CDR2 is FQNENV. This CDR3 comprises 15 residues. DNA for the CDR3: TGTGCCAGCCGCGGGGGCAGTCTCTCTGGAAACACCATATATTTT. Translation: CASRGGSLSGNTIYF.

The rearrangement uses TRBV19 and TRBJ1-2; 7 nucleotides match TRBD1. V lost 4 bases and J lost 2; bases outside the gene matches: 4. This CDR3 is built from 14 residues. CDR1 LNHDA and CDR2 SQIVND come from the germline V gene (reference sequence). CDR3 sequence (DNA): TGTGCCAGTAGTACGCAGGGACAGAACTATGGCTACACCTTC. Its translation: CASSTQGQNYGYTF.